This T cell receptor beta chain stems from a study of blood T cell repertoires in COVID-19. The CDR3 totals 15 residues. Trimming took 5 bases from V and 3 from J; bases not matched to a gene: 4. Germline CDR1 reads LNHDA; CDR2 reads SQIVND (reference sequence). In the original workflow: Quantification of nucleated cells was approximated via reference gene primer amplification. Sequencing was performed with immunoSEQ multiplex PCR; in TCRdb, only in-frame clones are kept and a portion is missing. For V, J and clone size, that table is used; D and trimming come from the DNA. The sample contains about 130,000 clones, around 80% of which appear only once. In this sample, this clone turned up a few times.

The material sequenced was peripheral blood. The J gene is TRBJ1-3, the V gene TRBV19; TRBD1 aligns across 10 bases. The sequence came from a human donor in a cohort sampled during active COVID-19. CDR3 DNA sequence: TGTGCCAGTAGTTTCGGGACAGGGGATGGAAACACCATATATTTT. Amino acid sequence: CASSFGTGDGNTIYF.